Shown below are 15 T cell receptor beta chains from a single sample sequenced in a study of Graves' ophthalmopathy and Graves' hyperthyroidism. RNA transcripts served as template for amplifying TCR beta CDR3 sequences. HTBI primers were employed in first-round RT-PCR, then a second-round multiplex PCR followed. TCRdb ran MiXCR on the multiplex PCR reads and lists one entry per CDR3 protein. The sample yields 600,000 to 650,000 distinct CDR3 sequences, about 24% seen once. Sequences were obtained from peripheral blood. The receptors stem from a woman aged 18-29 years with stable Graves' hyperthyroidism. Some clones in this sample may be carry-over from other donors' samples.

Concerning this clonotype: A single base separates this from a much larger clone, so it may be a read error. The chain joins TRBV5-1 to TRBJ2-5, with D unresolved. Germline lookup yields CDR1 SGHRS and CDR2 YFSETQ. The CDR3 extends over 16 amino acids. This CDR3 is CASSLEWWPGQETKYF. DNA for the CDR3: TGCGCCAGCAGCTTGGAGTGGTGGCCCGGGCAAGAGACCAAGTACTTC.

This clonotype occurred many times. V usage is TRBV5-1 and J usage is TRBJ1-1, with a tentative D call TRBD1 (5 bases). In germline, CDR1 is SGHRS, CDR2 YFSETQ. V lost 7 bases and J 4 bases, leaving 14 bases between the germline ends. This CDR3 spans 13 amino acids. CDR3 nucleotide sequence: TGCGCCAGCGGCAGGAGGGGAGGCACTGAAGCTTTCTTT. Translated: CASGRRGGTEAFF.

This clonotype was counted at least ten times. The chain joins TRBV14 to TRBJ2-5; 8 positions match TRBD2. Germline CDR1 and CDR2: SGHDN and FVKESK. V dropped 5 bases and J dropped 4; count of bases not matched to a gene: 6. The CDR3 contains 14 residues. The CDR3 DNA reads TGTGCCAGCAGCAACCCCGGGACTAGAGAGACCCAGTACTTC. Its translation is CASSNPGTRETQYF.

The V and J genes are TRBV9 and TRBJ1-1; maybe TRBD1 (5 bases). This CDR3 has 18 residues. Germline CDR1 and CDR2: SGDLS and YYNGEE. Trimming pared 4 bases from V and 0 bases from J, leaving 22 bases between. In nucleotides, the CDR3 is TGTGCCAGCAGCCCCACTTCCCGGGACGGATTCATGAACACTGAAGCTTTCTTT. This gives the protein CASSPTSRDGFMNTEAFF.

The chain combines TRBV3-1 with TRBJ2-3, with D unclear. Germline CDR1 and CDR2: LGHDT and YNNKEL (reference sequence). V lost 1 base and J lost 1, with 9 bases in between. CDR3 length equals 15 residues. CDR3 amino acids: CASSQADFGTDTQYF. The CDR3 DNA sequence: TGTGCCAGCAGCCAAGCTGACTTCGGCACAGATACGCAGTATTTT.

This clonotype was seen a few times. The rearrangement joins TRBV3-1 to TRBJ2-7; tentative D call: TRBD2 (6 bases). Germline V CDR1 and CDR2: LGHDT, YNNKEL (reference sequence). The CDR3 covers 16 residues. Trimming took 4 bases from V and 2 from J, leaving 18 bases between them. The CDR3 is CASSPSRRGYPYEQYF. CDR3 nucleotides: TGTGCCAGCAGCCCCAGTCGGAGGGGCTACCCCTACGAGCAGTACTTC.

This clonotype was seen many times. This rearrangement joins TRBV12-3 or TRBV12-4 to TRBJ1-2; D uncertain. The CDR3 has 13 amino acids. With 5 bases removed from V and 2 bases from J, the gap between germline ends came to 9 bases. The CDR3: CASSPWQNYGYTF. The CDR3, as DNA: TGTGCCAGCAGTCCGTGGCAGAACTATGGCTACACCTTC.

On this clonotype: Just one base apart from a much larger clone, this may be a read error. This chain joins TRBV28 and TRBJ2-2; D might be TRBD2 (6 bases). This CDR3 spans 16 amino acids. Germline V gives CDR1 MDHEN, CDR2 SYDVKM. The CDR3 DNA sequence: TGTGCCAGCAGACTCCTAGCGCCTGCCCACACCGGGGAGCTGTGTTTT. This encodes CASRLLAPAHTGELCF. The variable domain in full, with the rest retrieved from reference TRBV28 and TRBJ2-2, is DVKVTQSSRYLVKRTGEKVFLECVQDMDHENMFWYRQDPGLGLRLIYFSYDVKMKEKGDIPEGYSVSREKKERFSLILESASTNQTSMYLCASRLLAPAHTGELCFGEGSRLTVL.

This clonotype was seen many times. The chain links TRBV9 to TRBJ2-5; 8 nucleotides match TRBD1. The CDR3 sequence is 17 residues long. Germline-derived CDR1 and CDR2 are SGDLS and YYNGEE. The V and J ends lost 2 bases and 3 bases, in that order; junction bases with no gene match: 12. The CDR3 coding sequence is TGTGCCAGCAGCGTCGCATCCATCAGGGGGCGTAAAGAGACCCAGTACTTC. The encoded protein is CASSVASIRGRKETQYF.

Of note for this clonotype: This may arise from a read error, as a much more abundant clone is one base away. J is TRBJ1-3 and V is TRBV6-1; maybe TRBD1 (5 bases). Trimming shortened V by 6 bases and J by 5 bases, and 17 bases separated the two germline ends. The CDR3 is made up of 15 amino acids. Germline lookup yields CDR1 MNHNS and CDR2 SASEGT. The CDR3 nucleotides read TGTGCCAGCAGACCCCGGGGACTAGAAAGAAACACCATATATTTT. Its protein product is CASRPRGLERNTIYF.

This rearrangement joins TRBV4-2 to TRBJ1-1; 10 nucleotides match TRBD1. The CDR3 has 16 residues. V lost 3 bases and J lost 5; bases outside the gene matches: 9. The V gene's germline CDR1 is LGHNA and CDR2 YNFKEQ. CDR3 residues: CASSQGGQGLSTEAFF. The CDR3 DNA is TGTGCCAGCAGCCAGGGGGGACAGGGGTTGTCGACTGAAGCTTTCTTT.

V usage is TRBV6-2 or TRBV6-3 and J usage is TRBJ2-5, with D perhaps matching TRBD2 (5 bases). The CDR3 length is 11 residues. Per the germline V gene, CDR1 is MNHEY and CDR2 is SVGEGT. The CDR3 sequence: CASATYLAQYF. The CDR3 DNA sequence: TGTGCTAGCGCGACGTATTTGGCCCAGTACTTC.

Only a few counts were recorded for this clonotype. V usage is TRBV6-1 and J usage is TRBJ1-2; no clear D gene. CDR3 length: 13 amino acids. The germline CDR1 and CDR2 sequences are MNHNS and SASEGT. V lost 0 bases, J lost 7 bases, and 9 bases lay in between. CDR3 in amino acids: CASSEAGPPGYTF. CDR3 nucleotides: TGTGCCAGCAGTGAAGCTGGGCCGCCTGGCTACACCTTC.

The sample holds a few counts of this clonotype. The chain is built from TRBV20-1 and TRBJ2-5; possibly TRBD2 for D (6 bases). This CDR3 contains 14 residues. V was clipped by 3 bases and J by 3 bases, with 14 bases between them. Per the germline V gene, CDR1 is DFQATT and CDR2 is SNEGSKA (reference sequence). The CDR3: CSARGTSHKETQYF. CDR3 nucleotide sequence: TGCAGTGCTAGGGGGACTTCCCATAAAGAGACCCAGTACTTC.

The rearrangement uses TRBV6-2 or TRBV6-3 and TRBJ2-7; tentatively, D is TRBD2 (6 bases). Germline-derived CDR1 and CDR2 are MNHEY and SVGEGT. The CDR3 is 14 amino acids. V was pared by 7 bases and J by 5 bases, with 18 bases between. The CDR3 DNA follows: TGTGCCAGCAAGGATGTCGGGGGTTTCAACGAGCAGTACTTC. This gives the protein CASKDVGGFNEQYF.